This T cell receptor (beta chain) was observed in a study of monozygotic twins with inflammatory bowel disease. Incorporation of UMIs carrying a 6-nucleotide sample barcode was performed by template switching. TCRdb processed the 5' RACE reads again and assigns one entry to each CDR3 protein, with no DNA. The sample table sets out fewer than 110,000 distinct CDR3 sequences. Comments on this clonotype: Antigen unknown.

Germline CDR1 MNHEY, CDR2 SVGEGT. There are 15 residues in the CDR3. Study observations and caveats: Findings did not support one strong IBD-associated signal or clonotype.

The chain employs TRBV6-2 or TRBV6-3 and TRBJ2-7; TCRdb selects TRBD1, and the lack of DNA leaves this call unchecked. The receptor was isolated from a human donor with ulcerative colitis or Crohn's disease, or a healthy co-twin of an affected twin (not recorded which). The sample consisted of blood. CDR3 residues: CASRPGPIAAYEQYF.